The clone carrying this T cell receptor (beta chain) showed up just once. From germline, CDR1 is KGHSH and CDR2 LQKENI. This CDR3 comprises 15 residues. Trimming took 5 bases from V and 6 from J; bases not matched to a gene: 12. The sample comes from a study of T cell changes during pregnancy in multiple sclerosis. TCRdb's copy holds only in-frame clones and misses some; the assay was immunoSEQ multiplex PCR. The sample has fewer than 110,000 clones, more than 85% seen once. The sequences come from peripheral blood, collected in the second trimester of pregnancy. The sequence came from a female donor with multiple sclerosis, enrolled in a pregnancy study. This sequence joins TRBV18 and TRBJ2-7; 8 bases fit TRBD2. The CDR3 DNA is TGTGCCAGCTCAGACCGCCGGACTAGCAATGGCGAGCAGTACTTC. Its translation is CASSDRRTSNGEQYF.